Listed below are T cell receptor beta chains from one sample, sequenced in a study of CD8+ T cells in alopecia areata. Repertoires were generated with immunoSEQ multiplex PCR, while TCRdb's copy carries only in-frame clones and drops some. Among approximately 120,000 clones, roughly 55% were seen once, and the ten largest hold 4.5% to 6%. Sequenced here: CD4+ T cells sorted from blood, sampled at week 4, from a patient treated with tofacitinib. Every receptor here comes from a human donor with alopecia areata. The CDR3 runs from the conserved cysteine through the conserved F or W. The D gene is left open where the match is weak. Where a row states a size, it is once, few, many or the class of an expanded clone; other rows omit it.

abundance	v_gene	j_gene	d_gene	CDR3nt	CDR3aa
.	TRBV5-6	TRBJ2-5	.	TGTGCCAGCAGCTATCCAGGGAAAGAGACCCAGTACTTC	CASSYPGKETQYF
few	TRBV7-3	TRBJ2-3	.	TGTGCCAGCAGCTTAGGGCTGAGCACAGATACGCAGTATTTT	CASSLGLSTDTQYF
medium-sized	TRBV9	TRBJ2-5	TRBD2	TGTGCCAGCAGCGTAGTGGCTAGCGGGGGCCAAGAGACCCAGTACTTC	CASSVVASGGQETQYF
few	TRBV28	TRBJ2-1	.	TGTGCCAGCACCTCTGGACTTCACTATGAGCAGTTCTTC	CASTSGLHYEQFF
few	TRBV15	TRBJ2-3	.	TGTGCCACCAGCAGAGCCCGGGACTTACGCACAGATACGCAGTATTTT	CATSRARDLRTDTQYF
.	TRBV9	TRBJ2-3	TRBD2	TGTGCCAGCAGCGTATCGGCTAGCGGGAATCGGGATACGCAGTATTTT	CASSVSASGNRDTQYF
.	TRBV28	TRBJ2-2	TRBD1	TGTGCCAGCCTCCCCCAGGGGGCCGACAGATTAGGCACCGGGGAGCTGTTTTTT	CASLPQGADRLGTGELFF
.	TRBV18	TRBJ2-3	TRBD2	TGTGCCAGCTCACCGGGACTAGCGACAGATACGCAGTATTTT	CASSPGLATDTQYF
.	TRBV11-2	TRBJ2-7	.	TGTGCCAGCAGCTTAACACAGGTCTACGAGCAGTACTTC	CASSLTQVYEQYF
.	TRBV5-4	TRBJ2-3	TRBD2	TGTGCCATCACCAGCGGGGGGCTCGACACAGATACGCAGTATTTT	CAITSGGLDTDTQYF
few	TRBV18	TRBJ1-1	.	TGTGCCAGCTCACCTCCGTCGGGAAACACTGAAGCTTTCTTT	CASSPPSGNTEAFF
once	TRBV29-1	TRBJ1-1	.	TGCAGCGTTGAAGAGTGGAGAATGAACACTGAAGCTTTCTTT	CSVEEWRMNTEAFF
many	TRBV4-3	TRBJ2-5	TRBD1	TGCGCCAGCAGCCAAGATCGGGACAGGGATGGTTGGAGGACCCAGTACTTC	CASSQDRDRDGWRTQYF
.	TRBV5-1	TRBJ1-2	.	TGCGCCAGCAGCCTAGGACAGATCCATGGCTACACCTTC	CASSLGQIHGYTF
.	TRBV5-1	TRBJ2-1	.	TGCGCCAGCAGCTTCCGGGACCAACAGTTCTTC	CASSFRDQQFF
.	TRBV5-1	TRBJ2-1	.	TGCGCCAGCAGCTCCGAGGACTCTTACAATGAGCAGTTCTTC	CASSSEDSYNEQFF
few	TRBV29-1	TRBJ2-1	TRBD1	TGCAGCGCCAGGGGACAGGGTGGAAATGAGCAGTTCTTC	CSARGQGGNEQFF
.	TRBV2	TRBJ2-6	TRBD2	TGTGCCAGCAGTGGACTCGCGGGGGGCTCTGGGGCCAACGTCCTGACTTTC	CASSGLAGGSGANVLTF
.	TRBV2	TRBJ2-5	TRBD1	TGTGCCAGCAGGGGACAGGGTCTCGCCCAAGAGACCCAGTACTTC	CASRGQGLAQETQYF
.	TRBV29-1	TRBJ2-4	TRBD2	TGCAGCGTGGTCCGAGCGCGGGGGAACATTCAGTACTTC	CSVVRARGNIQYF
.	TRBV5-6	TRBJ2-7	.	TGTGCCAGCAGCTTGGTTAGCGGATCCTACGAGCAGTACTTC	CASSLVSGSYEQYF
.	TRBV5-1	TRBJ2-7	.	TGCGCCAGCAGCTTGGGATTCGGGCGTACCTACGAGCAGTACTTC	CASSLGFGRTYEQYF
.	TRBV29-1	TRBJ2-5	TRBD1	TGCAGCGTTGATCCCGGGACAGGGGGGCAAGAGACCCAGTACTTC	CSVDPGTGGQETQYF
.	TRBV29-1	TRBJ1-5	.	TGCAGCGTTGAAGAGGTGAGGGGTCAGCCCCAGCATTTT	CSVEEVRGQPQHF
few	TRBV10-3	TRBJ2-5	TRBD2	TGTGCCATCAAATTAGCGGGGGGGCAAGAGACCCAGTACTTC	CAIKLAGGQETQYF
.	TRBV28	TRBJ2-3	.	TGTGCCAGCAGTCTGACTAGTGCGGATACGCAGTATTTT	CASSLTSADTQYF
.	TRBV2	TRBJ2-3	.	TGTGCCAGCAGTGTAACGGCAGATACGCAGTATTTT	CASSVTADTQYF
.	TRBV7-2	TRBJ2-1	TRBD2	TGTGCCAGCAGCCTCGGACTAGCGGGAGACAATGAGCAGTTCTTC	CASSLGLAGDNEQFF
.	TRBV6-6	TRBJ2-5	TRBD1	TGTGCCAGCAGTGGGACAGGGAGGGAGACCCAGTACTTC	CASSGTGRETQYF
once	TRBV25-1	TRBJ2-2	TRBD1	TGTGCCAGCAGACCGACAGGGTTGAAAACCGGGGAGCTGTTTTTT	CASRPTGLKTGELFF
once	TRBV18	TRBJ1-2	TRBD1	TGTGCCAGCTCACCGATCGGACAGGGAAATGAAGTACGGGGCTACACCTTC	CASSPIGQGNEVRGYTF
few	TRBV7-9	TRBJ1-1	.	TGTGCCAGCAGTTCGACCAGGGGTGGTTACACTGAAGCTTTCTTT	CASSSTRGGYTEAFF
few	TRBV7-2	TRBJ1-4	.	TGTGCCAGCAGCCTTCTATCCGGGATTGGCGGTGAAAAACTGTTTTTT	CASSLLSGIGGEKLFF
.	TRBV28	TRBJ2-7	TRBD1	TGTGCCAGCAGTGCCCCCGGGACAGGAACCTACGAGCAGTACTTC	CASSAPGTGTYEQYF
.	TRBV6-5	TRBJ1-1	.	TGTGCCAGCAGTACTACTGGCTGGAAGAACACTGAAGCTTTCTTT	CASSTTGWKNTEAFF
.	TRBV28	TRBJ2-7	.	TGTGCCAGCAGTCCGTCGACGGGGGTCCCTCTTTACGAGCAGTACTTC	CASSPSTGVPLYEQYF
.	TRBV4-3	TRBJ2-2	.	TGCGCCAGCAGCCAAGATAGATTCACCGGGGAGCTGTTTTTT	CASSQDRFTGELFF
few	TRBV5-6	TRBJ1-2	.	TGTGCCAGCAGCTTGTCCCGAGGAGGGTATCCCTATGGCTACACCTTC	CASSLSRGGYPYGYTF
.	TRBV20-1	TRBJ1-1	.	TGCAGTGCTAATATCGCTGAAGCTTTCTTT	CSANIAEAFF
.	TRBV6-5	TRBJ2-6	.	TGTGCCAGCCGGAGGGACTCTGGGGCCAACGTCCTGACTTTC	CASRRDSGANVLTF
few	TRBV2	TRBJ1-5	.	TGTGCCAGCGCGAAAAAGTTGAGCAATCAGCCCCAGCATTTT	CASAKKLSNQPQHF
.	TRBV30	TRBJ2-1	TRBD2	TGTGCCTGGAGTGGGACTAGTGGAGATGAGCAGTTCTTC	CAWSGTSGDEQFF
.	TRBV7-9	TRBJ1-6	TRBD1	TGTGCCAGCAGCCCGACAGGGGCGCACCCCTATAATTCACCCCTCCACTTT	CASSPTGAHPYNSPLHF
.	TRBV5-1	TRBJ2-1	TRBD2	TGCGCCAGCAGCCAAGGGACTAGCGCTTTGGGTGAGCAGTTCTTC	CASSQGTSALGEQFF
.	TRBV5-6	TRBJ2-7	TRBD1	TGTGCCAGCAGCGGGGACAGGGCCGGCTACGAGCAGTACTTC	CASSGDRAGYEQYF
once	TRBV4-1	TRBJ2-4	TRBD1	TGCGCCAGCAGCCACACACGGGACAGCAAAAACATTCAGTACTTC	CASSHTRDSKNIQYF
.	TRBV4-3	TRBJ1-2	.	TGCGCCAGCAGCCCTACAGGGAACTATGGCTACACCTTC	CASSPTGNYGYTF
.	TRBV15	TRBJ1-3	.	TGTGCCACCAGCATTTCTAGTAGGCGGCCCGGTGACACCATATATTTT	CATSISSRRPGDTIYF
few	TRBV5-1	TRBJ1-4	.	TGCGCCAGCACCGAGTCATGGGGGCCGCCAGAGGAAAAACTGTTTTTT	CASTESWGPPEEKLFF
.	TRBV23-1	TRBJ2-1	TRBD2	TGCGCCAGCAAGATTCTGGGGGAGGGGTTGCATGAGCAGTTCTTC	CASKILGEGLHEQFF
few	TRBV7-9	TRBJ1-5	.	TGTGCCAGCAGCTCCCAGAAGAGCAATCAGCCCCAGCATTTT	CASSSQKSNQPQHF
once	TRBV5-4	TRBJ2-1	TRBD2	TGTGCCAGCAGCCCTCGGGAGGGGACCTACAATGAGCAGTTCTTC	CASSPREGTYNEQFF
few	TRBV7-9	TRBJ1-3	.	TGTGCCAGCAGCCCCTTTTTGGAGATAACCATATATTTT	CASSPFLEITIYF
once	TRBV14	TRBJ1-1	.	TGTGCCAGCAGCCAAGGGGGGACGGGAGCTGAAGCTTTCTTT	CASSQGGTGAEAFF